Sequencing of this T cell receptor beta chain was carried out in a study of cytomegalovirus exposure and HLA in healthy donors. As for the study in general: The study's early data release held some 85 million unique TCRs from HLA-typed donors. Broader study findings: Common viral pathogens seemed, in a later analysis, to connect with several of the most significant clusters. Relative to equally common others, HLA-associated TCR beta chains showed greater clonal expansion in a later analysis.

The CDR3 contains 17 residues. In the PCR, 60 Vbeta and 13 Jbeta primers were used. Sequencing used immunoSEQ multiplex PCR; TCRdb keeps in-frame clones, though not all of them. The sample lists 100,000 to 150,000 clones, less than 80% occurring once. About this clone: Its target is not known.

The receptor comes from a man aged 35 to 55 in good health and CMV-seropositive. What was sequenced was PBMCs. The chain employs TRBV21-1 and TRBJ2-6; TRBD1 was called by the table and not checked on the DNA. TRBV21-1 is reported as a pseudogene. The CDR3 sequence is CASSMRGSLSGANVLTF. In DNA form, the CDR3 reads TGTGCCAGCAGCATGAGGGGGTCCCTATCTGGGGCCAACGTCCTGACTTTC.